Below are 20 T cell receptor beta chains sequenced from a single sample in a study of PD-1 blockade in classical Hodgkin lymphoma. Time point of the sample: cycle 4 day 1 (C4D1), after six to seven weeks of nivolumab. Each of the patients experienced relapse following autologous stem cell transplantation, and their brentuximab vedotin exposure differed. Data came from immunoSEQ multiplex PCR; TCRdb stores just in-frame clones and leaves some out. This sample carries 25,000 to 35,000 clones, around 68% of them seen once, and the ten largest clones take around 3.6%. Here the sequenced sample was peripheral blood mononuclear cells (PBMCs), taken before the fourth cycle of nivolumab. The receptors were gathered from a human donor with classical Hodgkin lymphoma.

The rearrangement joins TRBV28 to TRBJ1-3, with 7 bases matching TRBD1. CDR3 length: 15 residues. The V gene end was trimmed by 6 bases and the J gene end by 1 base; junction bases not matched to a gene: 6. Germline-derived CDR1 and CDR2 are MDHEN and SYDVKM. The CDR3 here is CASRPTGSSGNTIYF. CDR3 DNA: TGTGCCAGCAGACCGACAGGGTCGTCTGGAAACACCATATATTTT.

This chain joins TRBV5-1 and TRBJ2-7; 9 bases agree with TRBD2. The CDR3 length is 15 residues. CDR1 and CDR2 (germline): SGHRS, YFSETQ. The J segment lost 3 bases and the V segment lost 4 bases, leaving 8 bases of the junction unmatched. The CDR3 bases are TGCGCCAGCAGCCGTGCTAGCGGGGCGATCTACGAGCAGTACTTC. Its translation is CASSRASGAIYEQYF.

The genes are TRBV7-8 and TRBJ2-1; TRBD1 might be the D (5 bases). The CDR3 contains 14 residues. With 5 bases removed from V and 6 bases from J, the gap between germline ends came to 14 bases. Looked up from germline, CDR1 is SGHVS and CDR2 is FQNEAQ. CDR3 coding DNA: TGTGCCAGCAGCGCCCAGGGTCAGGTCAATGAGCAGTTCTTC. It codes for CASSAQGQVNEQFF.

The CDR3 bases are TGTGCCAGCAGTCCCGTTTTCACAGATACGCAGTATTTT. It specifies CASSPVFTDTQYF. The V gene is TRBV27, the J gene TRBJ2-3; D ambiguous. The germline gives CDR1 MNHEY, CDR2 SMNVEV (reference sequence). The CDR3 is 13 amino acids. V was pared by 5 bases and J by 2 bases, with 8 bases between.

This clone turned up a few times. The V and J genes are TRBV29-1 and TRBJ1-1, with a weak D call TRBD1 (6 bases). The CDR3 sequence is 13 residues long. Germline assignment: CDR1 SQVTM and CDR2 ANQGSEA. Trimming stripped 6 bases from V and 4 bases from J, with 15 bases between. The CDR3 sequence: CSVNRAGITEAFF. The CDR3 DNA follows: TGCAGCGTGAACAGGGCGGGGATCACTGAAGCTTTCTTT.

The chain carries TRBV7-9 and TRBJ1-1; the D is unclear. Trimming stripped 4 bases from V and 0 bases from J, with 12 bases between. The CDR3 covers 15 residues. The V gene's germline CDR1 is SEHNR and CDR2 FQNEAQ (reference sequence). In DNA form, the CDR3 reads TGTGCCAGCAGCTATGGTCCGGGCATGAACACTGAAGCTTTCTTT. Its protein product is CASSYGPGMNTEAFF. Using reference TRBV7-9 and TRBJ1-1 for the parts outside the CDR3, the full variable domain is DTGVSQNPRHKITKRGQNVTFRCDPISEHNRLYWYRQTLGQGPEFLTYFQNEAQLEKSRLLSDRFSAERPKGSFSTLEIQRTEQGDSAMYLCASSYGPGMNTEAFFGQGTRLTVV.

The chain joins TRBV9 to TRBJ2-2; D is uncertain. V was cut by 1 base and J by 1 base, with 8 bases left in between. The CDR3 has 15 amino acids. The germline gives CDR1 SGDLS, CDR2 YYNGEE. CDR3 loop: CASSVLAQNTGELFF. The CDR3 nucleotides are TGTGCCAGCAGCGTACTCGCCCAGAACACCGGGGAGCTGTTTTTT.

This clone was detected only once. The chain's CDR3 is CASSTPHRVGQPQHF. As DNA, the CDR3 is TGTGCCAGCAGTACTCCCCACAGGGTTGGACAGCCCCAGCATTTT. V usage is TRBV6-6 and J usage is TRBJ1-5; D is possibly TRBD1 (6 bases). Germline V gene data show CDR1 as MNHNY and CDR2 as SVGAGI (reference sequence). Trimming removed 5 bases at V and 7 bases at J, with 18 bases between. The CDR3 loop spans 15 amino acids.

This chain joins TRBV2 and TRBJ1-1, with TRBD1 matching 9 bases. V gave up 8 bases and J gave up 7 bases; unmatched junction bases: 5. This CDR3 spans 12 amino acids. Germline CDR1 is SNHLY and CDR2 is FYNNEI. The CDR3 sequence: CASLRDRVEAFF. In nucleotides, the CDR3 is TGTGCCAGCCTACGGGACAGGGTTGAAGCTTTCTTT.

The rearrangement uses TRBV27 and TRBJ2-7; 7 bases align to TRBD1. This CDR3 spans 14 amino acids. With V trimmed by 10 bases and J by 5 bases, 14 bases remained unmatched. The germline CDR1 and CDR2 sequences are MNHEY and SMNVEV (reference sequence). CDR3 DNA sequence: TGTGCCACACGCAAAGGGCAGGGGGTCGACGAGCAGTACTTC. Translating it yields CATRKGQGVDEQYF.

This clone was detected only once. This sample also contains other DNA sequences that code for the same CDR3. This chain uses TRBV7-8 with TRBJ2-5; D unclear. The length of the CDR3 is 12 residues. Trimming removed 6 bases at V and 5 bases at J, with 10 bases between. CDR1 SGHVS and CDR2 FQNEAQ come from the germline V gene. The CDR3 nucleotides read TGTGCCAGCAGTTTGGGCCGGGAGACCCAGTACTTC. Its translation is CASSLGRETQYF. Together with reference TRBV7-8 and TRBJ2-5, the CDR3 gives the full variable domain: GAGVSQSPRYKVAKRGQDVALRCDPISGHVSLFWYQQALGQGPEFLTYFQNEAQLDKSGLPSDRFFAERPEGSVSTLKIQRTQQEDSAVYLCASSLGRETQYFGPGTRLLVL.

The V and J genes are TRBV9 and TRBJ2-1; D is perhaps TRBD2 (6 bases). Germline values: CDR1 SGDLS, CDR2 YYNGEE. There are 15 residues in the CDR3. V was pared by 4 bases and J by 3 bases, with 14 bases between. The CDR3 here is CASSSEDSGYNEQFF. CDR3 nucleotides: TGTGCCAGCAGCTCCGAGGATAGCGGCTACAATGAGCAGTTCTTC.

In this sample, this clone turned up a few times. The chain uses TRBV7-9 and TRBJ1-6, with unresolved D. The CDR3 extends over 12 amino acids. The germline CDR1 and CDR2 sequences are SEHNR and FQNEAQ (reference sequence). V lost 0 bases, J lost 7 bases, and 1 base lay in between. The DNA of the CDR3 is TGTGCCAGCAGCTTAGCGAATTCACCCCTCCACTTT. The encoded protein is CASSLANSPLHF.

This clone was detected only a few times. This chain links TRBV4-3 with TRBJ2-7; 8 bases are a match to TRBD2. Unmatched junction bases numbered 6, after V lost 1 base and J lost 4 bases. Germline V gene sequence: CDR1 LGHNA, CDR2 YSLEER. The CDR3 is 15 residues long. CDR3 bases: TGCGCCAGCAGCCAAGGAGTAGCGGGGAGTTACGAGCAGTACTTC. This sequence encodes CASSQGVAGSYEQYF.

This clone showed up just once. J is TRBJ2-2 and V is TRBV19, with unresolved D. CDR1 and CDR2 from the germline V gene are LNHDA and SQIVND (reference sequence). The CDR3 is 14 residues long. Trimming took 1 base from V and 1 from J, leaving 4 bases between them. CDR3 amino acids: CASSIGRNTGELFF. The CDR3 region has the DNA TGTGCCAGTAGTATAGGGCGGAACACCGGGGAGCTGTTTTTT.

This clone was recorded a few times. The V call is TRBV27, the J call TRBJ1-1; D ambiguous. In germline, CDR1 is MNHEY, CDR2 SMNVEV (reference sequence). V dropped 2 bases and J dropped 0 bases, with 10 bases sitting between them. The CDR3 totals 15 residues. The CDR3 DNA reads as TGTGCCAGCAGTTTAAATTGGCAGCTGAACACTGAAGCTTTCTTT. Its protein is CASSLNWQLNTEAFF.

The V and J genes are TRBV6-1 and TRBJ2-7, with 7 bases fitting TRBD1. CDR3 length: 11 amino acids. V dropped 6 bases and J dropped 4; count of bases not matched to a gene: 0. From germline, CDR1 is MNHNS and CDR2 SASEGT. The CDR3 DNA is TGTGCCAGCAGACAGGGGTACGAGCAGTACTTC. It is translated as CASRQGYEQYF.

The CDR3 sequence is CATGPAGMQAGELFF. The DNA of the CDR3 is TGTGCCACAGGACCTGCAGGGATGCAGGCCGGGGAGCTGTTTTTT. The chain has TRBV15 and TRBJ2-2; TRBD1 might be the D (5 bases). The CDR3 contains 15 residues. CDR1 is LNHNV, CDR2 YYDKDF, per germline (reference sequence). Trimming left V 9 bases short and J 6 bases short, with 20 bases between.

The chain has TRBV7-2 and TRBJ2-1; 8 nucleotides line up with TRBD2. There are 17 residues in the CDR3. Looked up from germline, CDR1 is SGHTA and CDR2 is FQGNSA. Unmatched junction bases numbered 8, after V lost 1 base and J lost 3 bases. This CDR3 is CASSLGSGSKLYNEQFF. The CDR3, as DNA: TGTGCCAGCAGCTTAGGGAGCGGGAGCAAACTCTACAATGAGCAGTTCTTC.

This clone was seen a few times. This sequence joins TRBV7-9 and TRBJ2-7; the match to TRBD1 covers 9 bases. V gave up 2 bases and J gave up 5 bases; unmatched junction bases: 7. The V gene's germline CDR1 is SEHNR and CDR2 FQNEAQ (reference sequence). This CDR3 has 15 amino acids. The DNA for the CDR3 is TGTGCCAGCAGCTTAAATCCCACAGGGGGCAACGAGCAGTACTTC. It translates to CASSLNPTGGNEQYF. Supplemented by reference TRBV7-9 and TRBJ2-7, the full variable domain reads DTGVSQNPRHKITKRGQNVTFRCDPISEHNRLYWYRQTLGQGPEFLTYFQNEAQLEKSRLLSDRFSAERPKGSFSTLEIQRTEQGDSAMYLCASSLNPTGGNEQYFGPGTRLTVT.